The 6 T cell receptor beta chains presented below share a single source sample, sequenced in a study of cytomegalovirus exposure and HLA in healthy donors. Both 60 Vbeta primers and 13 Jbeta primers went into the PCR. Sequenced by immunoSEQ multiplex PCR; TCRdb stores in-frame clones only, minus some. The sample lists about 200,000 clones; about 85% were seen once. The sequenced material came from PBMCs. The source is a male donor in good health and CMV-seropositive.

This clone has a handful of counts. The chain is built from TRBV27 and TRBJ1-1; D gene uncertain. V lost 8 bases and J lost 4, with 8 bases in between. Germline V gene sequence: CDR1 MNHEY, CDR2 SMNVEV (reference sequence). CDR3 length equals 11 residues. CDR3 sequence: CASGEVTEAFF. The CDR3 DNA follows: TGTGCCAGCGGAGAGGTCACTGAAGCTTTCTTT.

The chain is built from TRBV7-9 and TRBJ1-2, with D possibly TRBD1 on 5 matching bases. The length of the CDR3 is 15 residues. Trimming removed 6 bases at V and 8 bases at J, with 22 bases between. CDR1 SEHNR and CDR2 FQNEAQ come from the germline V gene (reference sequence). This CDR3 reads CASSSGIFGTEGYTF. CDR3 bases: TGTGCCAGCAGTTCAGGGATTTTCGGAACGGAGGGCTACACCTTC.

The chain links TRBV6-1 to TRBJ2-3, with 10 bases lining up with TRBD2. The CDR3 length is 15 residues. J lost 2 bases, V lost 5 bases, and 4 bases had no gene match. Germline assignment: CDR1 MNHNS and CDR2 SASEGT. The CDR3 nucleotides are TGTGCCAGCAGTCTAGCGGGGGCCGTCACAGATACGCAGTATTTT. Translated, it gives CASSLAGAVTDTQYF.

This clone has a handful of counts. This chain uses TRBV5-1 with TRBJ2-5; a weak D match, TRBD1 (6 bases). This CDR3 region has 15 residues. V was pared by 5 bases and J by 3 bases, with 17 bases between. Germline V lookup: CDR1 SGHRS, CDR2 YFSETQ. Here the CDR3 reads CASSAAGTPKETQYF. The CDR3 DNA reads as TGCGCCAGCAGTGCCGCCGGGACACCAAAAGAGACCCAGTACTTC.

The chain has TRBV29-1 and TRBJ2-3, with a weak D call TRBD2 (6 bases). Trimming left V 4 bases short and J 2 bases short, with 13 bases between. Per the germline V gene, CDR1 is SQVTM and CDR2 is ANQGSEA. This CDR3 comprises 14 residues. The DNA for the CDR3 is TGCAGCGTTGGGGAGGCGCTAAACACAGATACGCAGTATTTT. It translates to CSVGEALNTDTQYF.

The chain recombines TRBV25-1 with TRBJ1-5, with 9 nucleotides matching TRBD1. The germline CDR1 and CDR2 sequences are MGHDK and SYGVNS. The junction had 8 bases not matched to a gene; V was cut back by 4 bases and J by 10 bases. The CDR3 loop spans 14 amino acids. CDR3 bases: TGTGCCAGCAGTGGGACAGGGGCCCATGGTCCCCAGCATTTT. It encodes CASSGTGAHGPQHF.